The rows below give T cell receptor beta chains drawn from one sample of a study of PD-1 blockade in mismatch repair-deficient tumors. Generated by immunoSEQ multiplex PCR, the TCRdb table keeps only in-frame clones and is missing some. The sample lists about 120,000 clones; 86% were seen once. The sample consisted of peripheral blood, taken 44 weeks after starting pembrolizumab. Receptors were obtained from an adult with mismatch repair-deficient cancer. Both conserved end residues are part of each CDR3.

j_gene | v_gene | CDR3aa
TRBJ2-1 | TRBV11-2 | CATLSRYNEQFF
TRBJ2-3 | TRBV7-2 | CASSLVEAGGFWSTDTQYF
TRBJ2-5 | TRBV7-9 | CASSLARWGSQETQYF
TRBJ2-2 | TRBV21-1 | CASRGAGGELFF
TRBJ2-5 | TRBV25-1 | CASSEWRALHETQYF
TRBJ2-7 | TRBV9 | CASSGRQDPSEQYF
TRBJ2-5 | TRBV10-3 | CAISLALAQETQYF
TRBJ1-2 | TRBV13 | CASSLGQGSYYGYTF
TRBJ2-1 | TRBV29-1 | CSVVSHYNNEQFF
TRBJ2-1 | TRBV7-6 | CASSLGTAGGLSYNEQFF
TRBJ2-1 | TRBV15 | CATSRGQGGYNEQFF
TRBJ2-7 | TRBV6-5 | CASSYSPGPSYEQYF
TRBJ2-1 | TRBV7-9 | CASSLVAPNEQFF